These 32 T cell receptor beta chains came from one sample sequenced in a study of cytomegalovirus exposure and HLA in healthy donors. Both 60 Vbeta primers and 13 Jbeta primers went into the PCR. This table comes from immunoSEQ multiplex PCR, and its TCRdb copy is limited to in-frame clones, with some not included. The table includes about 89,000 clones, roughly 86% detected once. Input material: PBMCs. The source is a man aged 30 to 39 in good health and CMV-seropositive.

The J gene is TRBJ1-4, the V gene TRBV7-2; D remains unclear. CDR3 length: 14 residues. Trimming removed 3 bases from V and 4 bases from J, with 9 bases in between. Germline loops: CDR1 SGHTA, CDR2 FQGNSA. As DNA, the CDR3 is TGTGCCAGCAGCTTTAGTTCGGGTAATGAAAAACTGTTTTTT. As protein: CASSFSSGNEKLFF.

This chain links TRBV18 with TRBJ2-1; D call uncertain. CDR3 length: 12 amino acids. With 3 bases removed from V and 5 bases from J, the gap between germline ends came to 5 bases. The germline CDR1 and CDR2 sequences are KGHSH and LQKENI. DNA of the CDR3: TGTGCCAGCTCACCCTCGGACAATGAGCAGTTCTTC. Protein sequence: CASSPSDNEQFF.

The rearrangement links TRBV6-1 to TRBJ2-7; 9 nucleotides align to TRBD1. From germline, CDR1 is MNHNS and CDR2 SASEGT. J gave up 1 base and V 6 bases, and 7 bases lay outside the gene matches. This CDR3 spans 15 amino acids. CDR3 in amino acids: CASRERTGVSYEQYF. CDR3 in DNA: TGTGCCAGCAGGGAAAGGACAGGGGTTTCCTACGAGCAGTACTTC.

The J gene is TRBJ2-2, the V gene TRBV30, with 7 bases that match TRBD1. The CDR3 spans 12 residues. Germline CDR1 and CDR2: GTSNPN and SVGIG (reference sequence). V lost 7 bases, J lost 6 bases, and 5 bases stayed unmatched. The CDR3 region is CAYKRGPGELFF. In nucleotides, the CDR3 is TGTGCCTACAAAAGGGGGCCCGGGGAGCTGTTTTTT. The whole variable domain, filled in from reference TRBV30 and TRBJ2-2, reads SQTIHQWPATLVQPVGSPLSLECTVEGTSNPNLYWYRQAAGRGLQLLFYSVGIGQISSEVPQNLSASRPQDRQFILSSKKLLLSDSGFYLCAYKRGPGELFFGEGSRLTVL.

The CDR3 sequence: CASSLAGSNNEQFF. For the CDR3, the DNA is TGTGCCAGCAGCCTAGCCGGGAGCAACAATGAGCAGTTCTTC. The chain links TRBV11-3 to TRBJ2-1, with D possibly matching TRBD2 (6 bases). With 5 bases removed from V and 5 bases from J, the gap between germline ends came to 13 bases. The CDR3 is made up of 14 amino acids. Germline CDR1 reads SGHNT; CDR2 reads YENEEA. The whole variable domain, remainder taken from reference TRBV11-3 and TRBJ2-1, is EAGVVQSPRYKIIEKKQPVAFWCNPISGHNTLYWYLQNLGQGPELLIRYENEEAVDDSQLPKDRFSAERLKGVDSTLKIQPAELGDSAVYLCASSLAGSNNEQFFGPGTRLTVL.

In DNA form, the CDR3 reads TGTGCCAGCAGTGAACTCGCGGGAGGGCGCGATGAGCAGTTCTTC. It is translated as CASSELAGGRDEQFF. The chain uses TRBV25-1 and TRBJ2-1, with 9 bases matching TRBD2. There are 15 residues in the CDR3. Germline V gene lookup returns CDR1 MGHDK and CDR2 SYGVNS. J lost 8 bases, V lost 2 bases, and 7 bases had no gene match. Complete variable domain (other parts from reference TRBV25-1 and TRBJ2-1): EADIYQTPRYLVIGTGKKITLECSQTMGHDKMYWYQQDPGMELHLIHYSYGVNSTEKGDLSSESTVSRIRTEHFPLTLESARPSHTSQYLCASSELAGGRDEQFFGPGTRLTVL.

This chain joins TRBV4-1 and TRBJ2-7, with a tentative D call TRBD2 (7 bases). With 0 bases removed from V and 3 bases from J, the gap between germline ends came to 12 bases. The CDR3 is made up of 15 amino acids. Germline V gene sequence: CDR1 MGHRA, CDR2 YSYEKL. CDR3 amino acids: CASSQEEGGIYEQYF. CDR3 nucleotides: TGCGCCAGCAGCCAAGAAGAGGGGGGGATCTACGAGCAGTACTTC.

This chain links TRBV28 with TRBJ2-7, with a weak D call TRBD1 (6 bases). CDR1 and CDR2 (germline): MDHEN, SYDVKM. V was shortened by 6 bases and J by 11 bases, with 20 bases between the two germline ends. This CDR3 is built from 13 residues. The CDR3 DNA reads as TGTGCCAGCAGCCCCAATCAGGGGCCAGAGGAGTACTTC. Translation gives CASSPNQGPEEYF.

The table lists this clone with a few counts. This chain joins TRBV2 and TRBJ2-4; 9 bases line up with TRBD2. Trimming cost V 3 bases and J 4 bases; bases outside gene matches: 10. The CDR3 totals 17 residues. CDR1 and CDR2 (germline): SNHLY, FYNNEI. The CDR3 protein is CASSDNGREGPKNIQYF. The CDR3 nucleotides are TGTGCCAGCAGTGATAACGGGCGGGAGGGGCCAAAAAACATTCAGTACTTC.

The chain links TRBV7-6 to TRBJ2-7; 11 bases are shared with TRBD2. The CDR3 is made up of 18 amino acids. From germline, CDR1 is SGHVS and CDR2 FNYEAQ. The junction had 7 bases not matched to a gene; V was cut back by 0 bases and J by 0 bases. CDR3 nucleotide sequence: TGTGCCAGCAGCTTAGCGGGGCCACTAGCGGGAGACTCCTACGAGCAGTACTTC. Translation: CASSLAGPLAGDSYEQYF.

CDR3 region: CASSLIPPGGYEQYF. CDR3 DNA sequence: TGTGCCAGCAGTTTAATCCCCCCAGGGGGCTACGAGCAGTACTTC. V is TRBV27 and J is TRBJ2-7, with 7 positions matching TRBD1. Germline CDR1 and CDR2: MNHEY and SMNVEV (reference sequence). Trimming cost V 2 bases and J 3 bases; bases outside gene matches: 7. This CDR3 comprises 15 residues.

This clone was counted a single time. This chain joins TRBV4-1 and TRBJ2-4; TRBD2 matches at 8 bases. V shed 1 base and J 6 bases; nucleotides not matched to a gene: 5. This CDR3 contains 15 residues. Germline V gene sequence: CDR1 MGHRA, CDR2 YSYEKL. This CDR3 is CASSQGGLAGNIQYF. CDR3 nucleotides: TGCGCCAGCAGCCAAGGGGGGCTAGCGGGAAACATTCAGTACTTC.

This clone occurred a few times. The chain couples TRBV2 to TRBJ1-1, with TRBD1 as a possible D gene (5 bases). Trimming left V 6 bases short and J 3 bases short, with 14 bases between. The CDR3 is 14 residues long. Germline V gene lookup returns CDR1 SNHLY and CDR2 FYNNEI. The CDR3: CASSWGSRDTEAFF. The CDR3 coding sequence is TGTGCCAGCAGCTGGGGCTCAAGGGACACTGAAGCTTTCTTT.

V usage is TRBV18 and J usage is TRBJ1-5; 10 bases fit TRBD1. Germline assignment: CDR1 KGHSH and CDR2 LQKENI. V shed 6 bases and J 7 bases; nucleotides not matched to a gene: 3. The CDR3 spans 13 residues. CDR3 loop: CASSGTGDQPQHF. The CDR3 DNA sequence: TGTGCCAGCTCGGGGACAGGGGACCAGCCCCAGCATTTT. Combining the CDR3 with reference TRBV18 and TRBJ1-5 gives the whole variable domain NAGVMQNPRHLVRRRGQEARLRCSPMKGHSHVYWYRQLPEEGLKFMVYLQKENIIDESGMPKERFSAEFPKEGPSILRIQQVVRGDSAAYFCASSGTGDQPQHFGDGTRLSIL.

Details on this clone: At one end, the junction sequence differs from germline, possibly due to a read error. This chain joins TRBV27 and TRBJ2-7, with 7 positions matching TRBD1. In germline, CDR1 is MNHEY, CDR2 SMNVEV (reference sequence). CDR3 size: 14 residues. The CDR3 DNA reads as TGTGTCAGCAGCCCCGGGGACAGTAACTACGAGCAGTACTTC. Its translation is CVSSPGDSNYEQYF.

V and J are TRBV27 and TRBJ2-7; 10 bases fit TRBD1. The CDR3 length is 16 residues. The germline gives CDR1 MNHEY, CDR2 SMNVEV (reference sequence). The V segment lost 3 bases and the J segment 4 bases; nucleotides outside the gene matches: 9. The CDR3 coding sequence is TGTGCCAGCAGTTTTTTCGGACAGGGGGGATTTTACGAGCAGTACTTC. Translated: CASSFFGQGGFYEQYF.

The gene calls are TRBV6-1 and TRBJ1-2; 8 bases match TRBD1. V was clipped by 6 bases and J by 2 bases; unmatched bases: 8. The length of the CDR3 is 15 residues. CDR1 and CDR2 from the germline V gene are MNHNS and SASEGT. CDR3 coding DNA: TGTGCCAGCAGAGACAGGGGTGGACTAAACTATGGCTACACCTTC. Amino acids: CASRDRGGLNYGYTF.

The table lists this clone with a few counts. This chain links TRBV18 with TRBJ2-1; D gene uncertain. The V end was cut by 1 base, the J end by 0 bases, with 10 bases between. Germline CDR1 is KGHSH and CDR2 is LQKENI. This CDR3 is built from 16 residues. The CDR3 reads CASSPLVANSYNEQFF. CDR3 bases: TGTGCCAGCTCACCACTGGTTGCGAACTCCTACAATGAGCAGTTCTTC.

This clone was seen just once. The CDR3 DNA reads TGTGCCAGCTCACCACCGGGCGGGAGAATTGGAGAAGAGACCCAGTACTTC. Translation gives CASSPPGGRIGEETQYF. This chain links TRBV18 with TRBJ2-5; TRBD2 matches 7 bases. After removal of 0 bases from V and 3 bases from J, the junction contained 10 bases not matched to a gene. There are 17 residues in the CDR3. Per the germline V gene, CDR1 is KGHSH and CDR2 is LQKENI.

V gene TRBV4-2 combines with J gene TRBJ2-1; maybe TRBD2 (5 bases). This CDR3 is built from 15 residues. Trimming removed 3 bases from V and 4 bases from J, with 13 bases in between. Germline CDR1 and CDR2: LGHNA and YNFKEQ. DNA of the CDR3: TGTGCCAGCAGCCAGGGCGGGCCCGAGTACAATGAGCAGTTCTTC. This translates into CASSQGGPEYNEQFF.

This sequence joins TRBV7-2 and TRBJ2-7; TRBD2 aligns across 8 bases. The CDR3 covers 14 residues. The J segment lost 3 bases and the V segment lost 5 bases, leaving 6 bases of the junction unmatched. The V gene's germline CDR1 is SGHTA and CDR2 FQGNSA. CDR3 coding DNA: TGTGCCAGCAGCATGATAGCGGGACTCTACGAGCAGTACTTC. Protein: CASSMIAGLYEQYF.

The rearrangement uses TRBV19 and TRBJ2-6; D not certain. Germline V gene data show CDR1 as LNHDA and CDR2 as SQIVND (reference sequence). CDR3 length: 16 residues. V was clipped by 2 bases and J by 4 bases, with 12 bases between them. The CDR3 reads CASSIFPSQGANVLTF. Here the CDR3 DNA reads TGTGCCAGTAGTATATTCCCCAGTCAAGGGGCCAACGTCCTGACTTTC. Full variable domain (missing parts from reference TRBV19 and TRBJ2-6): DGGITQSPKYLFRKEGQNVTLSCEQNLNHDAMYWYRQDPGQGLRLIYYSQIVNDFQKGDIAEGYSVSREKKESFPLTVTSAQKNPTAFYLCASSIFPSQGANVLTFGAGSRLTVL.

The CDR3 sequence is CASSLGTANEQFF. The DNA for the CDR3 is TGCGCCAGCAGCTTGGGGACAGCTAATGAGCAGTTCTTC. V usage is TRBV5-1 and J usage is TRBJ2-1; D perhaps matches TRBD1 (6 bases). The CDR3 contains 13 residues. Germline V gene sequence: CDR1 SGHRS, CDR2 YFSETQ. V was pared by 0 bases and J by 7 bases, with 8 bases between.

This clone came up a few times. The CDR3 nucleotides read TGTGCCAGCAGCTTAGCAATGGGACTGATAGAGCAGTACTTC. Translated, it gives CASSLAMGLIEQYF. The rearrangement joins TRBV7-8 to TRBJ2-7, with D possibly being TRBD2 (6 bases). The CDR3 totals 14 residues. The germline gives CDR1 SGHVS, CDR2 FQNEAQ. Between the trimmed V and J ends, which lost 0 bases and 7 bases, there was a span of 13 bases.

The chain joins TRBV27 to TRBJ1-2; 8 positions match TRBD1. Per the germline V gene, CDR1 is MNHEY and CDR2 is SMNVEV (reference sequence). The V gene end was trimmed by 5 bases and the J gene end by 2 bases; junction bases not matched to a gene: 7. The CDR3 is 15 amino acids. In DNA form, the CDR3 reads TGTGCCAGCAGTCCAGGGACAGGATCAAACTATGGCTACACCTTC. Translation gives CASSPGTGSNYGYTF.

The rearrangement joins TRBV15 to TRBJ2-1; perhaps TRBD2 as D (6 bases). This CDR3 has 18 amino acids. Germline CDR1 is LNHNV and CDR2 is YYDKDF (reference sequence). V lost 0 bases, J lost 0 bases, and 15 bases lay in between. Here the CDR3 reads CATSREVGRGDSYNEQFF. DNA of the CDR3: TGTGCCACCAGCAGAGAAGTAGGGCGGGGTGACTCCTACAATGAGCAGTTCTTC. The whole variable domain, filled in from reference TRBV15 and TRBJ2-1, reads DAMVIQNPRYQVTQFGKPVTLSCSQTLNHNVMYWYQQKSSQAPKLLFHYYDKDFNNEADTPDNFQSRRPNTSFCFLDIRSPGLGDTAMYLCATSREVGRGDSYNEQFFGPGTRLTVL.

The CDR3 region has the DNA TGTGCCATCAGTGGCCCATCCAAGGGACTAGGGAAAGAGACCCAGTACTTC. Its translation: CAISGPSKGLGKETQYF. The V gene is TRBV10-3, the J gene TRBJ2-5; 8 positions agree with TRBD2. The length of the CDR3 is 17 residues. Trimming cost V 4 bases and J 3 bases; bases outside gene matches: 13. The germline V gene has CDR1 ENHRY and CDR2 SYGVKD.

This chain links TRBV15 with TRBJ1-5; TRBD1 is a possible D gene (6 bases). The CDR3 is 17 residues long. V was cut by 5 bases and J by 2 bases, with 19 bases left in between. In germline, CDR1 is LNHNV, CDR2 YYDKDF (reference sequence). The CDR3 DNA reads TGTGCCACCAGCCCTGGGGGGGGCTCGGATGGCAATCAGCCCCAGCATTTT. It encodes CATSPGGGSDGNQPQHF.

The chain uses TRBV5-1 and TRBJ2-5; D possibly corresponds to TRBD1 (6 bases). Trimming took off 0 bases at V and 2 bases at J, with 11 bases between the two ends. The length of the CDR3 is 15 residues. Germline V gene sequence: CDR1 SGHRS, CDR2 YFSETQ. CDR3 protein: CASSLAGDIQETQYF. The CDR3 DNA reads as TGCGCCAGCAGCTTGGCCGGGGACATTCAAGAGACCCAGTACTTC.

This clone was seen a few times. This rearrangement joins TRBV6-1 to TRBJ1-1; 8 bases match TRBD1. Trimming at V came to 4 bases and at J to 2 bases, leaving 12 bases not matched to a gene. Looked up from germline, CDR1 is MNHNS and CDR2 is SASEGT. This CDR3 contains 17 residues. CDR3 protein: CASSAPVGQAANTEAFF. CDR3 DNA sequence: TGTGCCAGCAGTGCCCCAGTGGGACAGGCGGCTAACACTGAAGCTTTCTTT.

The chain links TRBV19 to TRBJ2-7, with 8 bases fitting TRBD2. From germline, CDR1 is LNHDA and CDR2 SQIVND (reference sequence). The CDR3 covers 12 residues. Losses at the gene ends were 11 bases for V and 4 bases for J; bases not matched to a gene: 7. CDR3 sequence: CASRGGGYEQYF. CDR3 nucleotides: TGTGCCTCACGGGGGGGTGGATACGAGCAGTACTTC. Full variable domain (remainder filled in from reference TRBV19 and TRBJ2-7): DGGITQSPKYLFRKEGQNVTLSCEQNLNHDAMYWYRQDPGQGLRLIYYSQIVNDFQKGDIAEGYSVSREKKESFPLTVTSAQKNPTAFYLCASRGGGYEQYFGPGTRLTVT.

The gene calls are TRBV6-4 and TRBJ1-2, with no clear D. There are 12 residues in the CDR3. V shed 2 bases and J shed 3 bases, with 4 bases lying between them. Germline V gives CDR1 MRHNA, CDR2 SNTAGT. CDR3 residues: CASSDRDYGYTF. Written as DNA, the CDR3 is TGTGCCAGCAGTGACAGAGACTATGGCTACACCTTC.